The 10 T cell receptor beta chains presented below share a single source sample, sequenced in a study of long-term antiretroviral therapy in people with HIV. The authors ran the immunoSEQ assay, v3.0, at survey level. Produced via immunoSEQ multiplex PCR; TCRdb's table is partial and in-frame only. Here the sample spans roughly 20,000 clones, around four fifths being singletons. The sequenced sample was unsorted PBMCs, obtained roughly 4 years after starting antiretroviral therapy. The receptors here all came from a man between 18 and 29 years old with HIV.

This rearrangement joins TRBV9 to TRBJ2-7; TRBD2 matches at 13 bases. V dropped 3 bases and J dropped 4; count of bases not matched to a gene: 4. Germline V gene data show CDR1 as SGDLS and CDR2 as YYNGEE. This CDR3 spans 15 amino acids. DNA of the CDR3: TGTGCCAGCAGCGAGACTAGCGGGGGGACGTACGAGCAGTACTTC. The encoded protein is CASSETSGGTYEQYF.

The chain combines TRBV7-9 with TRBJ2-3; 7 nucleotides line up with TRBD2. V was pared by 3 bases and J by 2 bases, with 2 bases of the junction left unmatched. This CDR3 comprises 14 residues. Germline CDR1 reads SEHNR; CDR2 reads FQNEAQ (reference sequence). The CDR3 loop reads CASSLGLNTDTQYF. The CDR3 nucleotides read TGTGCCAGCAGCTTGGGACTAAACACAGATACGCAGTATTTT.

J is TRBJ1-2 and V is TRBV29-1; D gene unclear. This CDR3 has 11 residues. Trimming took off 0 bases at V and 5 bases at J, with 4 bases between the two ends. CDR1 is SQVTM, CDR2 ANQGSEA, per germline. The CDR3 DNA reads as TGCAGCGTTGAAGACCAGTATGGCTACACCTTC. As protein: CSVEDQYGYTF.

The chain recombines TRBV5-1 with TRBJ2-7; D is unclear. The CDR3 spans 11 residues. Trimming shortened V by 3 bases and J by 0 bases, and 1 base separated the two germline ends. Looked up from germline, CDR1 is SGHRS and CDR2 is YFSETQ. The CDR3 spells CASSSSYEQYF. CDR3 bases: TGCGCCAGCAGCTCCTCCTACGAGCAGTACTTC.

The chain has TRBV28 and TRBJ2-7, with TRBD2 matching over 9 bases. The CDR3 length is 13 residues. Looked up from germline, CDR1 is MDHEN and CDR2 is SYDVKM. V shed 7 bases and J 8 bases; nucleotides not matched to a gene: 9. Here the CDR3 reads CASTLGGTSKQYV. DNA for the CDR3: TGTGCCAGCACACTGGGAGGGACTAGCAAGCAGTACGTC.

The V gene is TRBV7-8, the J gene TRBJ1-1; D is unresolved. Germline V gene lookup returns CDR1 SGHVS and CDR2 FQNEAQ. The length of the CDR3 is 13 residues. Deletions cut 5 bases from V and 3 bases from J, with 10 bases between. The CDR3: CASSQNTYTEAFF. The DNA of the CDR3 is TGTGCCAGCAGCCAGAACACCTACACTGAAGCTTTCTTT. Using reference TRBV7-8 and TRBJ1-1 for the parts outside the CDR3, the full variable domain is GAGVSQSPRYKVAKRGQDVALRCDPISGHVSLFWYQQALGQGPEFLTYFQNEAQLDKSGLPSDRFFAERPEGSVSTLKIQRTQQEDSAVYLCASSQNTYTEAFFGQGTRLTVV.

This clone was detected once. This chain uses TRBV5-4 with TRBJ2-5, with a weak D call TRBD1 (6 bases). The germline V gene encodes CDR1 SGHNT and CDR2 YYREEE (reference sequence). The CDR3 is made up of 13 amino acids. V was trimmed by 1 base and J by 3 bases, leaving 7 bases between them. Written as DNA, the CDR3 is TGTGCCAGCAGCTTGAAGGGGGAAGAGACCCAGTACTTC. Encoded protein: CASSLKGEETQYF.

The rearrangement links TRBV10-2 to TRBJ1-1; the D is unclear. This CDR3 has 11 amino acids. Germline assignment: CDR1 WSHSY and CDR2 SAAADI. Trimming shortened V by 8 bases and J by 1 base, and 5 bases separated the two germline ends. DNA of the CDR3: TGCGCCAGCGTGGCGAACACTGAAGCTTTCTTT. Translation: CASVANTEAFF.

The gene calls are TRBV5-1 and TRBJ2-1; TRBD2 agrees at 9 bases. CDR3 size: 17 residues. Germline assignment: CDR1 SGHRS and CDR2 YFSETQ. Trimming cost V 2 bases and J 4 bases; bases outside gene matches: 10. CDR3 DNA: TGCGCCAGCAGCTTTAAAGCCGGCGGGGGGGCTTACAATGAGCAGTTCTTC. This codes for CASSFKAGGGAYNEQFF. Looking up the rest from reference TRBV5-1 and TRBJ2-1 gives the full variable domain: KAGVTQTPRYLIKTRGQQVTLSCSPISGHRSVSWYQQTPGQGLQFLFEYFSETQRNKGNFPGRFSGRQFSNSRSEMNVSTLELGDSALYLCASSFKAGGGAYNEQFFGPGTRLTVL.

The V and J genes are TRBV7-2 and TRBJ2-5; tentative D call: TRBD2 (5 bases). V lost 3 bases, J lost 7 bases, and 15 bases lay in between. The CDR3 consists of 14 residues. Germline V gene sequence: CDR1 SGHTA, CDR2 FQGNSA. In DNA, the CDR3 is TGTGCCAGCAGCTTGGGCCCCGGGATAGGGACCCAGTACTTC. Protein: CASSLGPGIGTQYF.